Presented here are 11 T cell receptor beta chains from one specimen sequenced in a study of shared clonotypes between healthy human individuals. Some clones are missing from TCRdb's copy, which holds only in-frame ones; the method was immunoSEQ multiplex PCR. The top ten clones hold approximately 0.41% of a sample with 2 million to 2.5 million clones, 85% to 95% of them seen once. The sequenced sample consisted of naive CD4+ T cells from PBMCs. Described subset: CD45RA+ positively selected. The receptor set was obtained from a man between 18 and 29 years old in good health. Some clones in this sample may be carry-over from other donors' samples.

The gene calls are TRBV6-1 and TRBJ2-7; 9 nucleotides match TRBD1. CDR3 length: 14 residues. Germline assignment: CDR1 MNHNS and CDR2 SASEGT. Trimming at V came to 3 bases and at J to 7 bases, leaving 7 bases not matched to a gene. CDR3 bases: TGTGCCAGCAGTGAGGGGGACAGGGCGCAGGAGCAGTACTTC. This sequence encodes CASSEGDRAQEQYF.

The V and J genes are TRBV11-3 and TRBJ2-3; D unclear. Looked up from germline, CDR1 is SGHNT and CDR2 is YENEEA. With 4 bases removed from V and 4 bases from J, the gap between germline ends came to 9 bases. The CDR3 has 13 amino acids. The CDR3 loop is CASSSAPADTQYF. CDR3 nucleotides: TGTGCCAGCAGCTCGGCCCCCGCAGATACGCAGTATTTT. Complete variable domain (other parts from reference TRBV11-3 and TRBJ2-3): EAGVVQSPRYKIIEKKQPVAFWCNPISGHNTLYWYLQNLGQGPELLIRYENEEAVDDSQLPKDRFSAERLKGVDSTLKIQPAELGDSAVYLCASSSAPADTQYFGPGTRLTVL.

In this sample, this clone turned up once. The rearrangement uses TRBV19 and TRBJ2-3; maybe TRBD1 (6 bases). Trimming left V 4 bases short and J 5 bases short, with 16 bases between. The CDR3 sequence is 15 residues long. Per the germline V gene, CDR1 is LNHDA and CDR2 is SQIVND (reference sequence). The CDR3 DNA follows: TGTGCCAGTAGTAGGCAGGGGCCCCGAGGAGATACGCAGTATTTT. Translation: CASSRQGPRGDTQYF.

As for this clone: Additional DNA sequences in this sample encode the identical CDR3. The V gene is TRBV7-2, the J gene TRBJ1-2, with D tentatively TRBD1 (5 bases). V was clipped by 5 bases and J by 4 bases, with 11 bases between them. Germline lookup yields CDR1 SGHTA and CDR2 FQGNSA. The CDR3 has 13 residues. CDR3 bases: TGTGCCAGCAGCCCGGGACGGTTCTATGGCTACACCTTC. Translating gives CASSPGRFYGYTF.

The J gene is TRBJ2-7, the V gene TRBV5-4; 8 bases match TRBD1. Germline CDR1 SGHNT, CDR2 YYREEE (reference sequence). V lost 2 bases and J lost 3; bases outside the gene matches: 4. The CDR3 consists of 14 residues. CDR3 bases: TGTGCCAGCAGCTTAGGGACAGGACGCTACGAGCAGTACTTC. This sequence encodes CASSLGTGRYEQYF.

The chain couples TRBV4-1 to TRBJ1-3; D gene uncertain. From germline, CDR1 is MGHRA and CDR2 YSYEKL. The CDR3 has 15 amino acids. With 1 base removed from V and 6 bases from J, the gap between germline ends came to 13 bases. The CDR3 DNA reads TGCGCCAGCAGCCAAGGTATCACACCTTTAAACACCATATATTTT. Translating it yields CASSQGITPLNTIYF.

This chain joins TRBV29-1 and TRBJ2-2, with 11 nucleotides matching TRBD2. Germline CDR1 reads SQVTM; CDR2 reads ANQGSEA. After removal of 0 bases from V and 3 bases from J, the junction contained 12 bases not matched to a gene. The CDR3 consists of 19 residues. The CDR3 bases are TGCAGCGTTGAAGAGGGGAGACTAGCGGGATTTGCACACACCGGGGAGCTGTTTTTT. Its translation: CSVEEGRLAGFAHTGELFF.

This chain links TRBV29-1 with TRBJ1-2; D is undetermined. Per the germline V gene, CDR1 is SQVTM and CDR2 is ANQGSEA. This CDR3 spans 11 amino acids. Trimming stripped 3 bases from V and 8 bases from J, with 10 bases between. The CDR3 DNA is TGCAGCGTTGACTGGGGAGGAGGCTACACCTTC. As protein: CSVDWGGGYTF.

The rearrangement joins TRBV5-6 to TRBJ1-1; D not certain. This CDR3 region has 15 residues. Germline V CDR1 and CDR2: SGHDT, YYEEEE. V dropped 4 bases and J dropped 5 bases, with 18 bases sitting between them. CDR3 in DNA: TGTGCCAGCAGCCGGCTTAGTAGGAGTGCGACTGAAGCTTTCTTT. Translated, it gives CASSRLSRSATEAFF.

The chain is built from TRBV6-5 and TRBJ2-1, with D tentatively TRBD1 or TRBD2 (6 bases each). This CDR3 comprises 14 residues. Trimming took 7 bases from V and 11 from J, leaving 21 bases between them. Germline V gives CDR1 MNHEY, CDR2 SVGAGI. In DNA form, the CDR3 reads TGTGCCAGCACACCTCCGGGGGCCTCACTTCAGCAGTTCTTC. Amino acids: CASTPPGASLQQFF.

The chain combines TRBV2 with TRBJ2-2; 10 bases agree with TRBD1. J lost 7 bases, V lost 3 bases, and 5 bases had no gene match. Germline values: CDR1 SNHLY, CDR2 FYNNEI. This CDR3 has 15 amino acids. CDR3 loop: CASSDDRGPIGELFF. The CDR3, as DNA: TGTGCCAGCAGTGACGACAGGGGGCCTATCGGGGAGCTGTTTTTT.